The source of this T cell receptor (beta chain) is a study of blood T cell repertoires in COVID-19. Overall study: Collection of acute and convalescent COVID-19 samples took place in the United States, Italy and Spain. PBMCs, B-cell-depleted T cells, or T cells provided the cDNA or gDNA that made up the material.

This clone was recorded only once. Authors' analysis steps: For nucleated cells, counts were estimated from reference gene primer amplification. Clones were sequenced by immunoSEQ multiplex PCR, and TCRdb holds only the in-frame ones, with some missing. V, J and clone size reflect that table, while D and trimming were determined from the DNA. The table lists more than 140,000 clones, 88% of them singletons. The germline V gene encodes CDR1 SGHDN and CDR2 FVKESK. V gave up 4 bases and J gave up 8 bases; unmatched junction bases: 6. The CDR3 is made up of 15 amino acids. This TCR came from a woman aged 60 to 75 with acute or convalescent COVID-19. The chain employs TRBV14 and TRBJ1-6; 9 nucleotides match TRBD1. Sequences were obtained from peripheral blood. CDR3 coding DNA: TGTGCCAGCAGCCTCGGACAGGGGTGGGATTCACCCCTCCACTTT. This encodes CASSLGQGWDSPLHF.